These T cell receptor beta chains were read from a single sample in a study of blood T cell repertoires in COVID-19. TCRdb keeps only in-frame clones here, not all; method: immunoSEQ multiplex PCR. The sample carries roughly 250,000 clones, 87% recorded once. Sequencing was carried out using PBMCs or T cells enriched from blood (not recorded which). The receptor source for this set is a woman in her twenties or thirties with acute COVID-19. CDR3s include the opening cysteine and the closing phenylalanine or tryptophan. Each record gives: V gene, clone size, J gene, D gene, CDR3 DNA, CDR3 protein. D genes are given only for firm matches. The size entry is marked missing in some rows and otherwise reads once, few, many or a size class.

v_call: TRBV6-2/TRBV6-3
clone_size: -
j_call: TRBJ1-3
d_call: -
cdr3_nt: TGTGCCAGCAGTTCGGTTGGAAACACCATATATTTT
cdr3_aa: CASSSVGNTIYF

v_call: TRBV10-2
clone_size: -
j_call: TRBJ1-2
d_call: TRBD1
cdr3_nt: TGCGCCAGCAGTGAGTCAAGGACAGGGGCCGCTTTTGGCTACACCTTC
cdr3_aa: CASSESRTGAAFGYTF

v_call: TRBV2
clone_size: -
j_call: TRBJ1-6
d_call: -
cdr3_nt: TGTGCCAGCAGAGGGGATAATTCACCCCTCCACTTT
cdr3_aa: CASRGDNSPLHF

v_call: TRBV7-7
clone_size: -
j_call: TRBJ1-3
d_call: -
cdr3_nt: TGTGCTAGCAGCCCTTCGTCCGGAAACACCATATATTTT
cdr3_aa: CASSPSSGNTIYF

v_call: TRBV6-5
clone_size: -
j_call: TRBJ1-1
d_call: -
cdr3_nt: TGTGCCAGTTTTACCGGGACATCTAAGAACACTGAAGCTTTCTTT
cdr3_aa: CASFTGTSKNTEAFF

v_call: TRBV7-8
clone_size: -
j_call: TRBJ1-1
d_call: TRBD1
cdr3_nt: TGTGCCAGCAGCCCCAAACCGGGACAGGTGAACACTGAAGCTTTCTTT
cdr3_aa: CASSPKPGQVNTEAFF

v_call: TRBV29-1
clone_size: -
j_call: TRBJ2-3
d_call: TRBD2
cdr3_nt: TGCAGCGCCGACACCGTAGCGGGAGGGTGGGATACGCAGTATTTT
cdr3_aa: CSADTVAGGWDTQYF

v_call: TRBV10-2
clone_size: -
j_call: TRBJ1-1
d_call: -
cdr3_nt: TGCGCCAGCAGTAGAGTCAACACTGAAGCTTTCTTT
cdr3_aa: CASSRVNTEAFF

v_call: TRBV28
clone_size: -
j_call: TRBJ2-1
d_call: -
cdr3_nt: TGTGCCAGCAGACCCGGGACAGCGGGCCACAATGAGCAGTTCTTC
cdr3_aa: CASRPGTAGHNEQFF

v_call: TRBV19
clone_size: -
j_call: TRBJ1-5
d_call: -
cdr3_nt: TGTGCCAGTAGTTACTTTGAGGGCCGGCAGCCCCAGCATTTT
cdr3_aa: CASSYFEGRQPQHF

v_call: TRBV10-1
clone_size: -
j_call: TRBJ1-1
d_call: TRBD1
cdr3_nt: TGCGCCAGCAGTGAAACAGGGGGTCGAGCTTTCTTT
cdr3_aa: CASSETGGRAFF

v_call: TRBV27
clone_size: -
j_call: TRBJ1-1
d_call: -
cdr3_nt: TGTGCCAGCAGTCCGGTGACAGGTTCGAACACTGAAGCTTTCTTT
cdr3_aa: CASSPVTGSNTEAFF

v_call: TRBV23-1
clone_size: once
j_call: TRBJ2-3
d_call: TRBD2
cdr3_nt: TGCGCCAGCAGTCAAGGCTCCGGGACTAGCGGCACAGATACGCAGTATTTT
cdr3_aa: CASSQGSGTSGTDTQYF

v_call: TRBV19
clone_size: -
j_call: TRBJ2-1
d_call: TRBD2
cdr3_nt: TGTGCCAGTAGTAAAGCGGGAGGGCCTAGCTCCTACAATGAGCAGTTCTTC
cdr3_aa: CASSKAGGPSSYNEQFF

v_call: TRBV3-1/TRBV3-2
clone_size: -
j_call: TRBJ2-7
d_call: TRBD1
cdr3_nt: TGTGCCAGCAGTTCCGGGACAGGGGCTTTGAACGAGCAGTACTTC
cdr3_aa: CASSSGTGALNEQYF

v_call: TRBV20-1
clone_size: -
j_call: TRBJ1-6
d_call: TRBD1
cdr3_nt: TGCAGTGCTAGTATTAACAGGGGAGATTCACCCCTCCACTTT
cdr3_aa: CSASINRGDSPLHF

v_call: TRBV2
clone_size: -
j_call: TRBJ2-1
d_call: -
cdr3_nt: TGTGCCAGCAGCGAGATACGAGAGCAGTTCTTC
cdr3_aa: CASSEIREQFF

v_call: TRBV5-4
clone_size: -
j_call: TRBJ1-1
d_call: -
cdr3_nt: TGTGCCAGCAGCTTGGAGCTGCGAGAGCGATTCTTT
cdr3_aa: CASSLELRERFF

v_call: TRBV19
clone_size: few
j_call: TRBJ2-7
d_call: -
cdr3_nt: TGTGCCAGTAGTATTGGCGAGGGGGAATCCTACGAGCAGTACTTC
cdr3_aa: CASSIGEGESYEQYF

v_call: TRBV19
clone_size: once
j_call: TRBJ2-5
d_call: TRBD2
cdr3_nt: TGTGCCAGTAGCCTTACTAGCGGGGGTGGAGAGACCCAGTACTTC
cdr3_aa: CASSLTSGGGETQYF

v_call: TRBV7-3
clone_size: -
j_call: TRBJ2-3
d_call: TRBD2
cdr3_nt: TGTGCCAGCAGCCCCTCCGGGACTAGCGGGAGGGCCCCAGATACGCAGTATTTT
cdr3_aa: CASSPSGTSGRAPDTQYF

v_call: TRBV2
clone_size: -
j_call: TRBJ1-5
d_call: TRBD1
cdr3_nt: TGTGCCAGCGGGGACAGGGTCTTCAATCAGCCCCAGCATTTT
cdr3_aa: CASGDRVFNQPQHF

v_call: TRBV6-5
clone_size: -
j_call: TRBJ1-6
d_call: -
cdr3_nt: TGTGCCAGCACCGTTTCGGGGGTTTCACCCCTCCACTTT
cdr3_aa: CASTVSGVSPLHF

v_call: TRBV28
clone_size: -
j_call: TRBJ2-5
d_call: -
cdr3_nt: TGTGCCAGCAGTCCACGGGGAAACCAAGAGACCCAGTACTTC
cdr3_aa: CASSPRGNQETQYF

v_call: TRBV7-8
clone_size: -
j_call: TRBJ2-1
d_call: TRBD1
cdr3_nt: TGTGCCAGCAGCCCGACCGGGACAGGGGGCAGGAATGAGCAGTTCTTC
cdr3_aa: CASSPTGTGGRNEQFF

v_call: TRBV28
clone_size: -
j_call: TRBJ2-7
d_call: TRBD1
cdr3_nt: TGTGCCAGCAGTTTCGTCCGGGGACAGGGTGCCCACGAGCAGTACTTC
cdr3_aa: CASSFVRGQGAHEQYF

v_call: TRBV19
clone_size: once
j_call: TRBJ1-1
d_call: TRBD1
cdr3_nt: TGTGCCAGTAGTTCCCGACAGGGGGGGCCGAACACTGAAGCTTTCTTT
cdr3_aa: CASSSRQGGPNTEAFF

v_call: TRBV5-4
clone_size: once
j_call: TRBJ2-3
d_call: TRBD2
cdr3_nt: TGTGCCAGCAGCTACGGGGGGGGGACAGATACGCAGTATTTT
cdr3_aa: CASSYGGGTDTQYF

v_call: TRBV28
clone_size: -
j_call: TRBJ2-7
d_call: TRBD1
cdr3_nt: TGTGCCAGCATTCCTGGGACAGGGGGTATACACGAGCAGTACTTC
cdr3_aa: CASIPGTGGIHEQYF

v_call: TRBV7-3
clone_size: -
j_call: TRBJ2-2
d_call: -
cdr3_nt: TGTGCCAGCAGCTTAAGGGCGACGGAGAACACCGGGGAGCTGTTTTTT
cdr3_aa: CASSLRATENTGELFF

v_call: TRBV5-4
clone_size: -
j_call: TRBJ1-3
d_call: -
cdr3_nt: TGTGCCAGCAGCTTACAGGGAATTACTGGAAACACCATATATTTT
cdr3_aa: CASSLQGITGNTIYF

v_call: TRBV4-1
clone_size: -
j_call: TRBJ1-1
d_call: -
cdr3_nt: TGCGCCAGCAGCCCCCGTGGAGGTGGAAGTAACACTGAAGCTTTCTTT
cdr3_aa: CASSPRGGGSNTEAFF

v_call: TRBV5-8
clone_size: -
j_call: TRBJ2-2
d_call: TRBD1
cdr3_nt: TGTGCCAGTAGGAGACGGACAGGGCGGAACACCGGGGAGCTGTTTTTT
cdr3_aa: CASRRRTGRNTGELFF